Detailed here is one TCR beta chain. The table lists this clonotype with a few counts. The antigen this receptor binds is unknown. Nothing much larger sits one base from this clone, and base qualities are not available. Sequencing used an Illumina NovaSeq 6000. TCRalpha and TCRbeta cDNA libraries were built by 5'RACE with constant-segment primers, adding sample barcodes and unique molecular identifiers. Trizol reagent was used to extract RNA from every sample. The libraries were amplified in two PCR steps, and the second step added a second sample barcode and Illumina TruSeq adapters. Sequencing of libraries was performed on an Illumina NovaSeq with 2 x 150 bp paired-end reads. The original pipeline was this. With migec v1.2.7, reads were demultiplexed and then collapsed into UMI-guided consensus sequences. Using mixcr v2.1.11, UMI consensuses were aligned to TRA and TRB V and J templates and then assembled into clonotypes. Clonotypes were classified as expanded or contracted when called significant by both edgeR and NoisET, with noise models trained on biological replicates. For edgeR calls, the thresholds were a false discovery rate-adjusted p below 0.01 and a log2 fold-change of 1. As an exploratory analysis of dynamics, PCA with hierarchical clustering was applied to max-normalized trajectories of the 1000 most abundant clonotypes. Each responding clone was given a CD4 or CD8 phenotype based on the CD4+ and CD8+ repertoires, which had been sequenced separately. TCRdb reran the public reads through fastp at Q25 and MiXCR, keeping productive beta chains. Each entry merges the rows of one CDR3 protein and shows their most common DNA and genes. The V and J calls were not made by the authors but by TCRdb's processing. This sample gives 380,000 or so distinct CDR3 sequences in total; approximately 15% of them show up just once. Jointly, the top ten make up around a fifth of the sample.

Ficoll-Paque density gradient centrifugation was used to isolate PBMCs. The data derive from a study of T-cell memory formation after mild COVID-19 (dated by TCRdb to 2020 to 2023). About the investigation overall: TCR sequence clusters from the two donors were found to be largely donor specific. In two donors, T-cell clones that expanded and contracted after mild COVID-19 were tracked by sequencing TCRalpha and TCRbeta repertoires over time. Two young, previously healthy adult volunteers, one female and one male, were included in the cohort. Overall study outcomes, separate from this receptor: The study covered only a couple of mild cases, and larger cohorts including severe cases with pre-infection samples were considered necessary. SARS-CoV-2 specificity of the second-wave clones peaking on day 37 was not confirmed. Clones contracting from day 15 to 85 had balanced CD4/CD8 phenotypes, while a second wave expanding from day 15 to 37 was biased towards CD4+. Some responding clones were found in pre-infection memory, which suggests that pre-existing cross-reactive memory T cells took part in the SARS-CoV-2 response. Contracting CD4+ clones turned up mainly in the CM and EM memory subsets, whereas EMRA was where CD8+ clones were enriched.

Germline trimming: 5 bases from V, 6 bases from J; junction bases outside gene matches: 7. Measured from the cysteine to the phenylalanine, the CDR3 is 15 residues long. Just CDR3 DNA is preserved here, 45 bases in frame from base 1. Sequencing input: PBMCs or a T cell subset sorted from them (not recorded which). In this chain, TRBV12-3 or TRBV12-4 is recombined with TRBJ1-4, with TRBD1 matching 9 junction bases. This clonotype was sampled from a man in his late teens or twenties who had mild COVID-19 (a few samples of this study predate the infection). The sample titles of this study are shuffled in the database, so cell type and time point are left out; the donor was told from shared clones. The nucleotides are TGTGCCAGCAGTACCTCACAGGGGGCATATGAAAAACTGTTTTTT. The translation is CASSTSQGAYEKLFF.